This T cell receptor beta chain was recorded in a study of blood T cell repertoires in COVID-19. Study context: T cells, B-cell-depleted T cells, or PBMCs provided the cDNA or gDNA that served as material.

This clone was recorded only once. Using immunoSEQ multiplex PCR, the repertoire was profiled, and TCRdb retains in-frame clones only, with some absent. The table lists around 250,000 clones, roughly four fifths of them singletons. The CDR3 covers 14 residues. Looked up from germline, CDR1 is SGDLS and CDR2 is YYNGEE. The V gene end was trimmed by 4 bases and the J gene end by 3 bases; junction bases not matched to a gene: 0. This TCR came from a man aged 25-45 years with acute COVID-19. Sequenced sample: PBMCs or T cells enriched from blood (not recorded which). The rearrangement joins TRBV9 to TRBJ2-3, with 12 bases that match TRBD2. The CDR3 here is CASSTSGRTDTQYF. The DNA of the CDR3 is TGTGCCAGCAGCACTAGCGGGAGGACAGATACGCAGTATTTT.